This T cell receptor beta chain was profiled in a study of shared clonotypes between healthy human individuals (dated by TCRdb to the early 2020s). The study in broad terms: The cohort included three men and a couple of women between 18 and 49 years of age. The study deeply sequenced blood TCR repertoires of five healthy adults to estimate repertoire size and the extent of clonotype sharing between individuals. Per donor, three plates each were used for CD4 naive and CD4 memory, two for CD8 naive, and one for CD8 memory. To increase sequencing depth and limit assay-specific biases, TCR repertoire library preparation and sequencing were carried out by different laboratories using diverse techniques. Per donor, leukapheresis produced somewhere between about 0.9 and 9.5 billion PBMCs. On the study overall, not on this receptor specifically: Even with the large sequencing depth, rarefaction of the sorted-subset datasets indicated that sequencing was incomplete. Clonotypes shared by all four sorted-subset donors showed higher generation probabilities than non-shared clonotypes. Estimated clonotype richness was generally larger for naive than for memory subsets. Because the study included a small number of donors, the genetic and exposure-history diversity represented was limited. Approximately 5% of naive CD4, more than 3% of naive CD8, 2.3% of memory CD4, and around 0.4% of memory CD8 clonotypes were shared across several donors. Pairwise subsampling indicated that sequencing depth was expected to affect the degree of clonotype sharing among donors. Sampling was limited to blood, and TCR repertoires in tissue likely differ from TCR repertoires in blood.

The CDR3 goes from the cysteine to the phenylalanine over 14 residues. Only CDR3 DNA is held: 42 bases, read in frame from base 1. V loses 5 bases of germline sequence and J loses 8 bases, and the interval between the two ends is 13 bases. CDR1 and CDR2 are drawn from the germline V gene: MGHRA, YSYEKL. Healthy HIV-negative adults with no recently reported acute infections or vaccinations were included as donors. Every donor was a Caucasian adult residing in Nashville, Tennessee, USA. CD4+ T cells were enriched by magnetic negative selection; naive cells were then positively selected on CD45RA, and the negative fraction formed the memory subset. Blood was obtained by leukapheresis, after which PBMCs were separated by Ficoll-Histopaque density gradient centrifugation and cryopreserved in liquid nitrogen vapor phase. Analytical flow cytometry was used to check the purity and quantity of each magnetically sorted T cell population. From each sorted fraction, genomic DNA was isolated and quantified by UV absorbance on a Nanodrop 2000c.

Using the deep immunoSEQ assay, multiplex PCR amplified TCR CDR3 regions from genomic DNA. For each cell subset, the extracted genomic DNA was distributed evenly across all wells of several immunoSEQ 96-well plates, and each plate served as one replicate. For sorted subsets, each replicate PCR was loaded with roughly 0.2 ug genomic DNA, equivalent to about 33,000 T cell genomes. The purified libraries were quantified using a Qubit 3.0 fluorometer, sized with a Bioanalyzer 2100, and then quantified again using the KAPA Library Quantification kit. Every immunoSEQ 96-well plate was sequenced on a dedicated single-read 150-cycle Illumina NextSeq 550 flow cell. The authors' analysis ran thus. Because the immunoSEQ output held only junctional sequences and lacked quality scores, the filtering could not match the filtering applied to full-length reads. To assign V/J genes and CDR3, sequences were annotated using PyIR, a Python wrapper for IgBLAST v1.9, with IMGT germline references. Reads with weak V/J assignments (E-value above 1e-6), missing CDR3, stop codons, out-of-frame junctions, or ambiguous translated residues were removed. V3J clonotypes were defined as sequences sharing the same inferred V gene, J gene, and CDR3 amino acid sequence. To compute the percentage overlap between repertoires, the number of shared unique clonotypes was divided by the size of the smaller repertoire. Three approaches were used to assess repertoire richness: RTK rarefaction, the Chao1 estimator, and Recon v2.1 estimates of unobserved clonotypes. Generation probabilities for all TCRbeta clonotypes obtained by the gDNA method from a handful of donors were computed using OLGA. The clones in this table, taken by TCRdb from immuneACCESS, are in-frame only. Not every clone is retained; where verified, under half of the shortfall comes from an unresolved V gene, and the cause of the rest is unknown. The DNA was the basis for D and trimming; V, J and clone size are from that table. A total of around 2.1 million clones appear in this sample, 90% to 96% of them only once. The ten largest clones capture around 0.13% of the sample.

Concerning this clone itself: What this receptor recognizes is not known. Within one base of it there is no much larger clone, and no base qualities were kept.

The specimen sequenced was naive CD4+ T cells sorted from blood. The cell subset or site label corresponds to: CD45RA+ positively selected. This TCR derives from a man between 18 and 29 years old in good health. The sequence links TRBV4-1 to TRBJ1-6, with the D gene uncertain. Here is the DNA: TGCGCCAGCAGCTTCCGGGAGGCCTATTCACCCCTCCACTTT. Its protein product is CASSFREAYSPLHF.